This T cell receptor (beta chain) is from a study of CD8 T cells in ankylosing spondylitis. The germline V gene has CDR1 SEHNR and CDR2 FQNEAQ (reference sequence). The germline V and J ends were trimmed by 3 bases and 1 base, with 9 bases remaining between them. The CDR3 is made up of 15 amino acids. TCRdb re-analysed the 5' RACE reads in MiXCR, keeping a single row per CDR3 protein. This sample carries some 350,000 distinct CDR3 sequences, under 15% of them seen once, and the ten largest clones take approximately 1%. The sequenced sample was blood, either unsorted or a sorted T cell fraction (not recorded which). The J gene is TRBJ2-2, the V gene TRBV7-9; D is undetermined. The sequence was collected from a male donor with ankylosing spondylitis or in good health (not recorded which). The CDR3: CASSFKMRNTGELFF. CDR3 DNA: TGTGCCAGCAGCTTCAAGATGAGGAACACCGGGGAGCTGTTTTTT.